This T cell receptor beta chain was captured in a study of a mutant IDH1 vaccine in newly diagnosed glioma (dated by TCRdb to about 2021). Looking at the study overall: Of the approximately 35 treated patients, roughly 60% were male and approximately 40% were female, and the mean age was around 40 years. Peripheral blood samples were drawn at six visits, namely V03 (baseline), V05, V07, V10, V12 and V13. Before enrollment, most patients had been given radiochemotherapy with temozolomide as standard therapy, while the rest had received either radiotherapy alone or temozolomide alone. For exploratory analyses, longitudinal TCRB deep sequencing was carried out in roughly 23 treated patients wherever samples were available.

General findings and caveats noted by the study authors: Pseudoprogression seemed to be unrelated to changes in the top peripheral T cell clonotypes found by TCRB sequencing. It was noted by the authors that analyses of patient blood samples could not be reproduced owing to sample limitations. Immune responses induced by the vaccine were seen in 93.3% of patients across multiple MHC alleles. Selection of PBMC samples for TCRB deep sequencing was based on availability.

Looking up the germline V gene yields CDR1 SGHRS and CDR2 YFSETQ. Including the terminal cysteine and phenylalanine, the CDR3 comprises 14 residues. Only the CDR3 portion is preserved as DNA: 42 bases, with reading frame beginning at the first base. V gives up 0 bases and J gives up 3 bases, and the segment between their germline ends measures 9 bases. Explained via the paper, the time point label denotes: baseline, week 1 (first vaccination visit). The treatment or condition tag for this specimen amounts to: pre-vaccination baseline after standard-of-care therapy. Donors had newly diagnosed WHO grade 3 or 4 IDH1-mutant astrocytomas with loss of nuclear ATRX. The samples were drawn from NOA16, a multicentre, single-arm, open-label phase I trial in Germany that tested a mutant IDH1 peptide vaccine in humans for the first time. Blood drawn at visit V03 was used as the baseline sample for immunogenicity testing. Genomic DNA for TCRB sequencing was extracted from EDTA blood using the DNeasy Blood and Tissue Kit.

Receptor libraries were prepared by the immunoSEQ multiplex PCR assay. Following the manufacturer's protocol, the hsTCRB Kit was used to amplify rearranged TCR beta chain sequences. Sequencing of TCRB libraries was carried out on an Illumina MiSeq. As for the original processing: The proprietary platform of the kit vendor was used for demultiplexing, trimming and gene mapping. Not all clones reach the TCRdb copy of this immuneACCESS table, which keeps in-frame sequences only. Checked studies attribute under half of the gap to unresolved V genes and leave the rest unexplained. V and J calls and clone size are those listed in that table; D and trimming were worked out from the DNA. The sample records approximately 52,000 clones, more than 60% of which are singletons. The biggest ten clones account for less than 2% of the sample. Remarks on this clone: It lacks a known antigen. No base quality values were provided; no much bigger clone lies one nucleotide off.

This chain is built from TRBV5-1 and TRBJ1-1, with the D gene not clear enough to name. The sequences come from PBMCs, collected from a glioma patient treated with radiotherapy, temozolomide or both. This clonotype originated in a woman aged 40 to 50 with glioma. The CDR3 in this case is CASSLDRRDTEAFF. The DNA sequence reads TGCGCCAGCAGCTTGGACAGACGGGACACTGAAGCTTTCTTT.